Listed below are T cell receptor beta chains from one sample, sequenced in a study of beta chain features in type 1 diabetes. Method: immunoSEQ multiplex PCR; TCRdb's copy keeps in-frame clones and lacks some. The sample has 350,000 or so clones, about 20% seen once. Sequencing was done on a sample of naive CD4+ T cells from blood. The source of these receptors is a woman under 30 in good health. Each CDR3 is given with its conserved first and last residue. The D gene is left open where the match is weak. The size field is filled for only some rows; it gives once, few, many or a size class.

CDR3nt: TGTGCCAGCAGCTCCAGGGGGAACACCGGGGAGCTGTTTTTT
CDR3aa: CASSSRGNTGELFF
j_gene: TRBJ2-2
abundance: .
d_gene: .
v_gene: TRBV9

CDR3nt: TGTGCCTGGAACCGGGACAGCTCCTACGAGCAGTACTTC
CDR3aa: CAWNRDSSYEQYF
j_gene: TRBJ2-7
abundance: few
d_gene: TRBD1
v_gene: TRBV30

CDR3nt: TGCGCCAGCAGCTTGGCCCCTGGGGGGGAGCAGTTCTTC
CDR3aa: CASSLAPGGEQFF
j_gene: TRBJ2-1
abundance: few
d_gene: .
v_gene: TRBV5-1

CDR3nt: TGTGCCAGCAGTTCCGCGGGACAGGGGGCCAACGAGCAGTACTTC
CDR3aa: CASSSAGQGANEQYF
j_gene: TRBJ2-7
abundance: .
d_gene: TRBD1
v_gene: TRBV6-5

CDR3nt: TGTGCCAGCAGCGTACTAGCGGGGGGGATTTACGAGCAGTACTTC
CDR3aa: CASSVLAGGIYEQYF
j_gene: TRBJ2-7
abundance: few
d_gene: TRBD2
v_gene: TRBV7-9

CDR3nt: TGTGCCAGCAGCTCCTCGAGGGCTAGTAGTGAGCAGTTCTTC
CDR3aa: CASSSSRASSEQFF
j_gene: TRBJ2-1
abundance: .
d_gene: .
v_gene: TRBV7-9

CDR3nt: TGTGCCAGCAGAGGAGTTAGCGGGCCCTACGAGCAGTACTTC
CDR3aa: CASRGVSGPYEQYF
j_gene: TRBJ2-7
abundance: few
d_gene: TRBD2
v_gene: TRBV5-6

CDR3nt: TGTGCCTGGAGACTAGGGGGACCCTACTACGAGCAGTACTTC
CDR3aa: CAWRLGGPYYEQYF
j_gene: TRBJ2-7
abundance: few
d_gene: .
v_gene: TRBV30

CDR3nt: TGTGCCAGCAGCCAAGAAGGGGGTTTAGGCGAGCAGTACTTC
CDR3aa: CASSQEGGLGEQYF
j_gene: TRBJ2-7
abundance: few
d_gene: .
v_gene: TRBV4-2

CDR3nt: TGTGCCAGCCGCGGCAGCGGGAGCTTTTGGTACTTC
CDR3aa: CASRGSGSFWYF
j_gene: TRBJ2-4
abundance: .
d_gene: TRBD2
v_gene: TRBV6-5

CDR3nt: TGTGCCAGCTCACCTAACAGGCCTTATACCTTCAACACTGAAGCTTTCTTT
CDR3aa: CASSPNRPYTFNTEAFF
j_gene: TRBJ1-1
abundance: few
d_gene: .
v_gene: TRBV18

CDR3nt: TGCGCCAGCAGCCATTTTACTAGCGGGGGTACGGGGCATCAGAGTGAGCAGTTCTTC
CDR3aa: CASSHFTSGGTGHQSEQFF
j_gene: TRBJ2-1
abundance: .
d_gene: TRBD2
v_gene: TRBV4-1

CDR3nt: TGTGCCAGCAGGGAAACAGGGTACTATGGCTACACCTTC
CDR3aa: CASRETGYYGYTF
j_gene: TRBJ1-2
abundance: few
d_gene: .
v_gene: TRBV6-1

CDR3nt: TGTGCCAGCTCACCACCAGGGGGCCAGGAGCAGTACTTC
CDR3aa: CASSPPGGQEQYF
j_gene: TRBJ2-7
abundance: .
d_gene: TRBD1
v_gene: TRBV18

CDR3nt: TGTGCCAGCAGCACCGGGACTAGCGGACGCACAGATACGCAGTATTTT
CDR3aa: CASSTGTSGRTDTQYF
j_gene: TRBJ2-3
abundance: .
d_gene: TRBD2
v_gene: TRBV7-9

CDR3nt: TGTGCCAGCAGCCGCCAATCGGGACTAGCGGGGTCTGGGGCCAACGTCCTGACTTTC
CDR3aa: CASSRQSGLAGSGANVLTF
j_gene: TRBJ2-6
abundance: .
d_gene: TRBD2
v_gene: TRBV7-3

CDR3nt: TGTGCCAGCAGTCAACGTTCTGGGACAGGGGTCTACGAGCAGTACTTC
CDR3aa: CASSQRSGTGVYEQYF
j_gene: TRBJ2-7
abundance: .
d_gene: TRBD1
v_gene: TRBV7-2

CDR3nt: TGTGCCAGCAGCTTAGGAGGACTAGCGGGAATCCAGACCCAGTACTTC
CDR3aa: CASSLGGLAGIQTQYF
j_gene: TRBJ2-5
abundance: .
d_gene: TRBD2
v_gene: TRBV7-9

CDR3nt: TGTGCCAGCAGCTTTCAAACCGGGACTAGGTGGTTCTTC
CDR3aa: CASSFQTGTRWFF
j_gene: TRBJ2-1
abundance: .
d_gene: TRBD2
v_gene: TRBV14

CDR3nt: TGTGCCACCAGCAGAGATAGTGGGACTAGGCATTTT
CDR3aa: CATSRDSGTRHF
j_gene: TRBJ1-5
abundance: .
d_gene: .
v_gene: TRBV15

CDR3nt: TGTGCCAGCAGTAAGGACAGAAATCTCTATGGCTACACCTTC
CDR3aa: CASSKDRNLYGYTF
j_gene: TRBJ1-2
abundance: .
d_gene: .
v_gene: TRBV7-2

CDR3nt: TGCGCCAGCATGCCACTCACTAGAGAGTCCGGGGAGCTGTTTTTT
CDR3aa: CASMPLTRESGELFF
j_gene: TRBJ2-2
abundance: few
d_gene: .
v_gene: TRBV5-1

CDR3nt: TGTGCCAGTAGTGTTCAGGGGGAGACCCAGTACTTC
CDR3aa: CASSVQGETQYF
j_gene: TRBJ2-5
abundance: .
d_gene: .
v_gene: TRBV19

CDR3nt: TGTGCCAGCAGCTCGACTACGGGGGTCGATACGCAGTATTTT
CDR3aa: CASSSTTGVDTQYF
j_gene: TRBJ2-3
abundance: few
d_gene: .
v_gene: TRBV11-2

CDR3nt: TGTGCCTGGCTCAGGGGTTTGGAGACCCAGTACTTC
CDR3aa: CAWLRGLETQYF
j_gene: TRBJ2-5
abundance: .
d_gene: .
v_gene: TRBV30

CDR3nt: TGTGCCAGCAGAGAGCAGGGGGAGACCCAGTACTTC
CDR3aa: CASREQGETQYF
j_gene: TRBJ2-5
abundance: few
d_gene: .
v_gene: TRBV7-9

CDR3nt: TGTGCCACCAGCAGAGGCTGGACAGCCGAAGCTTTCTTT
CDR3aa: CATSRGWTAEAFF
j_gene: TRBJ1-1
abundance: few
d_gene: .
v_gene: TRBV15

CDR3nt: TGTGCCAGCAGTTACTCGAAACACAAAATGAACACTGAAGCTTTCTTT
CDR3aa: CASSYSKHKMNTEAFF
j_gene: TRBJ1-1
abundance: .
d_gene: .
v_gene: TRBV6-6

CDR3nt: TGTGCCAGCTCGCCCAGGGGTCTCCGTTCCGATGAGCAGTTCTTC
CDR3aa: CASSPRGLRSDEQFF
j_gene: TRBJ2-1
abundance: few
d_gene: .
v_gene: TRBV18

CDR3nt: TGTGCCAGCAGCGATGGAGTGAGGAACACTGAAGCTTTCTTT
CDR3aa: CASSDGVRNTEAFF
j_gene: TRBJ1-1
abundance: few
d_gene: .
v_gene: TRBV9

CDR3nt: TGTGCCAGCAGCCCAGGGACAGGACGCACTGAAGCTTTCTTT
CDR3aa: CASSPGTGRTEAFF
j_gene: TRBJ1-1
abundance: .
d_gene: TRBD1
v_gene: TRBV7-2

CDR3nt: TGTGCCTGGGGAGGCTCTGGAAACACCATATATTTT
CDR3aa: CAWGGSGNTIYF
j_gene: TRBJ1-3
abundance: .
d_gene: .
v_gene: TRBV30

CDR3nt: TGCGCCAGCAGCCAAGGACTTTTCTACGAGCAGTACTTC
CDR3aa: CASSQGLFYEQYF
j_gene: TRBJ2-7
abundance: .
d_gene: .
v_gene: TRBV4-3

CDR3nt: TGTGCCAGCAGCCGAGTCTCTGGGGCCAACGTCCTGACTTTC
CDR3aa: CASSRVSGANVLTF
j_gene: TRBJ2-6
abundance: few
d_gene: .
v_gene: TRBV5-6

CDR3nt: TGCAGCGTTGAAAGCCGCGGGGGGGCGGAAGAGCAGTACTTC
CDR3aa: CSVESRGGAEEQYF
j_gene: TRBJ2-7
abundance: .
d_gene: TRBD2
v_gene: TRBV29-1

CDR3nt: TGCGCCAGCAGCCAAGGTATAGCCAGGGGATCTTATCAGCCCCAGCATTTT
CDR3aa: CASSQGIARGSYQPQHF
j_gene: TRBJ1-5
abundance: .
d_gene: .
v_gene: TRBV4-1

CDR3nt: TGTGCCAGCAGCCAAGCTGCAGGGGACATTCAGTACTTC
CDR3aa: CASSQAAGDIQYF
j_gene: TRBJ2-4
abundance: .
d_gene: .
v_gene: TRBV4-2

CDR3nt: TGCGCCAGCAGCCACCCCGACAGATCCTTCTATGGCTACACCTTC
CDR3aa: CASSHPDRSFYGYTF
j_gene: TRBJ1-2
abundance: few
d_gene: .
v_gene: TRBV4-3

CDR3nt: TGTGCCAGCAGGCCTGGGACAGGGGCTCCGAAGCCCCTCCACTTT
CDR3aa: CASRPGTGAPKPLHF
j_gene: TRBJ1-6
abundance: few
d_gene: TRBD1
v_gene: TRBV6-6

CDR3nt: TGTGCCAGCTCACCCGAGATGAGCAATCAGCCCCAGCATTTT
CDR3aa: CASSPEMSNQPQHF
j_gene: TRBJ1-5
abundance: few
d_gene: .
v_gene: TRBV18

CDR3nt: TGTGCCAGCAGCTTGAAGGCGGGGAACACCGGGGAGCTGTTTTTT
CDR3aa: CASSLKAGNTGELFF
j_gene: TRBJ2-2
abundance: .
d_gene: .
v_gene: TRBV5-4

CDR3nt: TGTGCCAGCAGCCCCTCCGCAGATACGCAGTATTTT
CDR3aa: CASSPSADTQYF
j_gene: TRBJ2-3
abundance: .
d_gene: .
v_gene: TRBV7-2

CDR3nt: TGTGCCAGCAGTTCTCCGACTAGCGGGAGCACAGATACGCAGTATTTT
CDR3aa: CASSSPTSGSTDTQYF
j_gene: TRBJ2-3
abundance: .
d_gene: TRBD2
v_gene: TRBV6-5

CDR3nt: TGTGCCTGGAGATTAGCGGGAGGGCCGAGACTCTTC
CDR3aa: CAWRLAGGPRLF
j_gene: TRBJ2-1
abundance: few
d_gene: TRBD2
v_gene: TRBV30

CDR3nt: TGTGCCAGCAGTTTAGGACGGAGTCGCGGGGAGACCCAGTACTTC
CDR3aa: CASSLGRSRGETQYF
j_gene: TRBJ2-5
abundance: .
d_gene: .
v_gene: TRBV7-9